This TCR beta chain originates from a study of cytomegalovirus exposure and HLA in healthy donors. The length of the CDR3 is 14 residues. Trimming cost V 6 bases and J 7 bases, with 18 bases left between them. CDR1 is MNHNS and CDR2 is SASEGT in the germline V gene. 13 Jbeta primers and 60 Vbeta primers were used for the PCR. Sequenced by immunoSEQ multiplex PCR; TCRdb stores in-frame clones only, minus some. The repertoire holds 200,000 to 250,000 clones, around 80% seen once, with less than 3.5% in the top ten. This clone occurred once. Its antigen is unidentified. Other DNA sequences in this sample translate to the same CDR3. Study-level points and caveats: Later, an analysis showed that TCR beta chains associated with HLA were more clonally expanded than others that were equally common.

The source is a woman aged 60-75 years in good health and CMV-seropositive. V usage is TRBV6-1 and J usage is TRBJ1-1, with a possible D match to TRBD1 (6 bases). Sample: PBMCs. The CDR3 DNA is TGTGCCAGCAGCCCGGGAGGGGGGATGGGTGAAGCTTTCTTT. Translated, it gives CASSPGGGMGEAFF.